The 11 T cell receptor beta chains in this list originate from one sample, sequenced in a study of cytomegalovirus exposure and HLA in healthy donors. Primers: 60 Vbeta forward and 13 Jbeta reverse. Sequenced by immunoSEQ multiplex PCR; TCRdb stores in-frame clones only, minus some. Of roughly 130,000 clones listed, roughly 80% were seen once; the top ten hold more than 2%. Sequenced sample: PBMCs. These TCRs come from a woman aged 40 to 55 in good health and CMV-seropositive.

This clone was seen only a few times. The CDR3 DNA reads as TGTGCTAGTGGTTTACAGGGGGTGAACACCGGGGAGCTGTTTTTT. Amino acid sequence: CASGLQGVNTGELFF. The V gene is TRBV12-5, the J gene TRBJ2-2; TRBD1 matches 8 bases. The CDR3 extends over 15 amino acids. Trimming cost V 3 bases and J 1 base; bases outside gene matches: 1. Germline V gives CDR1 LGHNT, CDR2 FRNRAP.

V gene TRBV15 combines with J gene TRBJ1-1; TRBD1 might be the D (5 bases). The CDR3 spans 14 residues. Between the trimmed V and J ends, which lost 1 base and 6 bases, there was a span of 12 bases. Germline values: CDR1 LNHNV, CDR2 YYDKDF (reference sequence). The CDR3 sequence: CATSRARGTSEAFF. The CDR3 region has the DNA TGTGCCACCAGCAGAGCCCGCGGGACTTCTGAAGCTTTCTTT. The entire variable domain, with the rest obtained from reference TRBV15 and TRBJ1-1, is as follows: DAMVIQNPRYQVTQFGKPVTLSCSQTLNHNVMYWYQQKSSQAPKLLFHYYDKDFNNEADTPDNFQSRRPNTSFCFLDIRSPGLGDTAMYLCATSRARGTSEAFFGQGTRLTVV.

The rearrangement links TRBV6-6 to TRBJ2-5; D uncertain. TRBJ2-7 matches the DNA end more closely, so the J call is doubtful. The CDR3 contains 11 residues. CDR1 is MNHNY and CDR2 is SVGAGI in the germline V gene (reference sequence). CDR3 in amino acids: CASSTYYEQYF. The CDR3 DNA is TGTGCCAGCAGCACCTACTACGAGCAGTACTTC.

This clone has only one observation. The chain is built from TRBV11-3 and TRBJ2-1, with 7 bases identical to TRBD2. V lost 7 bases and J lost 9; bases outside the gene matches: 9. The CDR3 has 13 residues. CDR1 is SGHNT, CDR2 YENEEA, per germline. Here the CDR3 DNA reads TGTGCCAGCACCGGGACCCGCGGGGGTGAGCAGTTCTTC. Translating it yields CASTGTRGGEQFF.

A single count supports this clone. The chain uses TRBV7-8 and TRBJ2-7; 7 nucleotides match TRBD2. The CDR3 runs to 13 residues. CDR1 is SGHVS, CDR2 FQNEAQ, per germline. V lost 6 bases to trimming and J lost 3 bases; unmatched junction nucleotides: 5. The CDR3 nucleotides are TGTGCCAGCAGATCTTCGGGGGGCTACGAGCAGTACTTC. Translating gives CASRSSGGYEQYF.

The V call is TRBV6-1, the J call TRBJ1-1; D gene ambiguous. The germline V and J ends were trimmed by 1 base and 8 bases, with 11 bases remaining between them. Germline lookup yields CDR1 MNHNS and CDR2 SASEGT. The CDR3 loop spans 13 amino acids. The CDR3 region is CASSEVGVGEAFF. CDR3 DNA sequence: TGTGCCAGCAGTGAAGTGGGCGTTGGAGAAGCTTTCTTT.

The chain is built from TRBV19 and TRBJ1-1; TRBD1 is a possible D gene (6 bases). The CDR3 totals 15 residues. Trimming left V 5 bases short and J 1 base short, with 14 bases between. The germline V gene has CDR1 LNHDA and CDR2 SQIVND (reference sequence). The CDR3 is CASSAHPQGNTEAFF. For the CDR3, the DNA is TGTGCCAGTAGTGCCCACCCACAGGGGAACACTGAAGCTTTCTTT.

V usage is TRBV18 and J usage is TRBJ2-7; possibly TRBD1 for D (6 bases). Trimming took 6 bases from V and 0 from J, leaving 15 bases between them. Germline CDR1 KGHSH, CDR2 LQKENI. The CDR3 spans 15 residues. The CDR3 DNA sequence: TGTGCCAGCTCGAACCGGGACACCACCTCCTACGAGCAGTACTTC. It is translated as CASSNRDTTSYEQYF.

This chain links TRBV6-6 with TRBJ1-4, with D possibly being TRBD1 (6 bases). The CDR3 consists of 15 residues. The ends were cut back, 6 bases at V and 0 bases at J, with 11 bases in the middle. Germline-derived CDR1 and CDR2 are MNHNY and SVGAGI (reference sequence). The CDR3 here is CASSHGQPTNEKLFF. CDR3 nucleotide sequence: TGTGCCAGCAGCCATGGACAGCCAACTAATGAAAAACTGTTTTTT.

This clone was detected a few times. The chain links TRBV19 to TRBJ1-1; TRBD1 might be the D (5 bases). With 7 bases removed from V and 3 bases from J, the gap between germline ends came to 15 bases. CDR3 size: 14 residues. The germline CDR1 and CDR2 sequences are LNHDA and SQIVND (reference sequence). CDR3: CASNLNGGDTEAFF. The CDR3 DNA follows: TGTGCCAGTAACCTAAACGGGGGGGACACTGAAGCTTTCTTT.

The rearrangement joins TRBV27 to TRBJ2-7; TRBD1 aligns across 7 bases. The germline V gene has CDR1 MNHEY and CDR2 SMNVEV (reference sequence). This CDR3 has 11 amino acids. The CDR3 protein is CATGKAYEQYF. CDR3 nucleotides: TGTGCGACAGGGAAAGCCTACGAGCAGTACTTC.